A selection of T cell receptor beta chains follows, all from one sample in a study of CD8+CD57+ T cells in acquired aplastic anemia. MiXCR was run by TCRdb on the reads, yielding one entry per CDR3 protein. The sample consists of 160,000 or so distinct CDR3 sequences, about two thirds of them appearing once. Sequenced material: sorted CD4+, CD8+, or CD8+CD57+ T cells (not recorded which) from PBMCs. The receptors shown here come from a human donor with aplastic anemia. Each CDR3 is given with its conserved first and last residue. The D gene is left open where the match is weak. Size tells how often a clone was seen (once, few, many) or the class of an expanded clone, and some rows leave it out.

CDR3: CATSDSMNTEAFF
DNA: TGTGCCACCAGTGATTCGATGAACACTGAAGCTTTCTTT
V: TRBV24-1
size: -
D: -
J: TRBJ1-1

CDR3: CASTSGTSSYNEQFF
DNA: -
V: TRBV19
size: -
D: -
J: TRBJ2-1

CDR3: CASSASASNYGYTF
DNA: TGTGCCAGCAGCGCATCGGCCTCTAACTATGGCTACACCTTC
V: TRBV6-4
size: -
D: -
J: TRBJ1-2

CDR3: CASSLDSGDEQFF
DNA: TGTGCCAGCAGCTTAGACAGCGGGGATGAGCAGTTCTTC
V: TRBV7-9
size: -
D: TRBD2
J: TRBJ2-1

CDR3: CASRGTRLGNQPQHF
DNA: TGTGCCAGCAGAGGGACAAGGCTCGGCAATCAGCCCCAGCATTTT
V: TRBV7-2
size: -
D: -
J: TRBJ1-5

CDR3: CASARESPEQHF
DNA: TGTGCCAGCGCCCGTGAGAGTCCCGAGCAGCATTTT
V: TRBV2
size: -
D: -
J: TRBJ1-5

CDR3: CASSESTNYGYTF
DNA: TGCGCCAGCAGTGAGTCTACGAACTATGGCTACACCTTC
V: TRBV10-1
size: -
D: -
J: TRBJ1-2

CDR3: CSALQNYEQYF
DNA: TGCAGTGCCCTACAGAACTACGAGCAGTACTTC
V: TRBV20-1
size: -
D: -
J: TRBJ2-7

CDR3: CASSQDETSGNEQYF
DNA: TGTGCCAGCAGCCAAGATGAGACTAGCGGAAACGAGCAGTACTTC
V: TRBV4-2
size: few
D: TRBD2
J: TRBJ2-7

CDR3: CATQGDSYEQYF
DNA: TGTGCCACCCAGGGGGACTCCTACGAGCAGTACTTC
V: TRBV12-3/TRBV12-4
size: few
D: TRBD1
J: TRBJ2-7

CDR3: CASSIGQAYEQYF
DNA: TGTGCCAGTAGTATAGGTCAGGCCTACGAGCAGTACTTC
V: TRBV19
size: -
D: -
J: TRBJ2-7

CDR3: CATSELAGDMETQYF
DNA: TGTGCCACCAGTGAATTAGCGGGAGACATGGAGACCCAGTACTTC
V: TRBV24-1
size: -
D: TRBD2
J: TRBJ2-5

CDR3: CASSLNPGGANEQFF
DNA: TGTGCCAGCAGCTTAAATCCCGGGGGGGCGAATGAGCAGTTCTTC
V: TRBV7-3
size: -
D: TRBD2
J: TRBJ2-1

CDR3: CASSEIGANVLTF
DNA: TGTGCCAGCAGCGAAATCGGGGCCAACGTCCTGACTTTC
V: TRBV9
size: -
D: -
J: TRBJ2-6

CDR3: CSAQTPMNTEAFF
DNA: TGCAGTGCTCAGACACCAATGAACACTGAAGCTTTCTTT
V: TRBV20-1
size: once
D: -
J: TRBJ1-1

CDR3: CASSEPPEYGYTF
DNA: TGTGCCAGCAGCGAACCCCCTGAGTATGGCTACACCTTC
V: TRBV7-2
size: -
D: -
J: TRBJ1-2

CDR3: CASSTPQWTLHF
DNA: TGTGCCAGCAGTACTCCCCAATGGACCCTCCACTTT
V: TRBV12-3/TRBV12-4
size: -
D: -
J: TRBJ1-6

CDR3: CASSVDYGGPNEKLFF
DNA: TGTGCCAGCAGCGTAGACTATGGTGGGCCTAATGAAAAACTGTTTTTT
V: TRBV9
size: -
D: -
J: TRBJ1-4

CDR3: CSAQWGGNEQFF
DNA: TGCAGTGCCCAGTGGGGGGGAAATGAGCAGTTCTTC
V: TRBV20-1
size: once
D: TRBD2
J: TRBJ2-1

CDR3: CASSPRSEQYF
DNA: TGTGCCAGCAGCCCAAGGAGCGAGCAGTACTTC
V: TRBV2
size: few
D: -
J: TRBJ2-7

CDR3: CSARGFSIDRRNTDTQYF
DNA: TGCAGTGCTAGAGGCTTCTCAATCGACAGGCGTAACACAGATACGCAGTATTTT
V: TRBV20-1
size: -
D: -
J: TRBJ2-3

CDR3: CASSLEIGVNSPLHF
DNA: TGCGCCAGCAGCTTGGAGATAGGAGTCAATTCACCCCTCCACTTT
V: TRBV5-1
size: -
D: -
J: TRBJ1-6

CDR3: CASSTWTGEIYGYTF
DNA: TGTGCCAGCAGCACGTGGACAGGGGAGATCTATGGCTACACCTTC
V: TRBV7-2
size: -
D: TRBD1
J: TRBJ1-2

CDR3: CASSQESLLRGYEQYF
DNA: TGTGCCAGCAGCCAAGAGAGTCTCCTTCGGGGGTACGAGCAGTACTTC
V: TRBV4-2
size: -
D: -
J: TRBJ2-7

CDR3: CASSEGSGYTF
DNA: TGTGCCAGCAGCGAGGGGAGTGGCTACACCTTC
V: TRBV9
size: once
D: -
J: TRBJ1-2

CDR3: CASSLPGPPDTQYF
DNA: TGTGCCAGCAGCTTACCCGGTCCCCCAGATACGCAGTATTTT
V: TRBV7-6
size: -
D: -
J: TRBJ2-3